A selection of T cell receptor beta chains follows, all from one sample in a study of shared clonotypes between healthy human individuals. Produced via immunoSEQ multiplex PCR; TCRdb's table is partial and in-frame only. The sample includes millions of clones, roughly 95% of them seen just once. Sequencing used naive CD4+ T cells sorted from blood. Receptors originate from a man aged 18 to 29 in good health. The CDR3 runs from the conserved cysteine through the conserved F or W. Fields, in order: J gene, V gene, clone size, CDR3 protein. Expanded clones get a size class; other rows say once, few or many, or leave the size out.

TRBJ2-1,TRBV29-1,once,CSVSHGEQFF
TRBJ2-7,TRBV5-4,NA,CASTRRDGPYEQYF
TRBJ1-2,TRBV6-1,NA,CASSDWRVDGYTF
TRBJ2-3,TRBV30,once,CAWDLSTDTQYF
TRBJ2-1,TRBV4-1,NA,CASSRITSGVGWNYNEQFF
TRBJ1-6,TRBV6-5,NA,CASSRGQGTSPLHF
TRBJ1-5,TRBV18,NA,CASSPTRVLHQPQHF
TRBJ2-3,TRBV6-5,NA,CASSYSRGPTQYF
TRBJ2-5,TRBV11-2,once,CASSPRQETQYF
TRBJ2-2,TRBV10-3,NA,CAISTVAASTGELFF
TRBJ2-2,TRBV5-1,NA,CASSYDRAGGELFF
TRBJ1-2,TRBV30,NA,CAWKGSGSGYTF
TRBJ2-5,TRBV2,NA,CASSDNSSGRETQYF
TRBJ2-3,TRBV18,NA,CASSPSVSSGGKTDTQYF
TRBJ2-7,TRBV28,once,CASSTLEGVGYEQYF
TRBJ2-4,TRBV7-2,NA,CASSLSNSSPRAKNIQYF
TRBJ1-6,TRBV7-9,NA,CASSSSGTDSPLHF
TRBJ2-7,TRBV15,NA,CATSRELGTTYEQYF
TRBJ2-7,TRBV18,once,CASSPGSGLYEQYF
TRBJ2-3,TRBV5-1,NA,CASSSTTDTDTQYF
TRBJ2-1,TRBV9,NA,CASSPGQGSDNEQFF
TRBJ2-7,TRBV18,NA,CASSPGLAAYEQYF
TRBJ1-4,TRBV4-1,NA,CASSQVRQGARKLFF
TRBJ2-5,TRBV5-4,NA,CASSTNHQETQYF
TRBJ2-1,TRBV14,NA,CASSQESVAGEQFF
TRBJ1-5,TRBV28,NA,CATKPTGEGGYNQPQHF
TRBJ1-1,TRBV2,NA,CASSGINTEAFF
TRBJ2-7,TRBV6-1,NA,CASFHRGKSYEQYF
TRBJ2-1,TRBV25-1,NA,CASRKGLAGKALNEQFF
TRBJ2-3,TRBV7-2,NA,CASSLVGGSARTDTQYF
TRBJ2-7,TRBV7-3,NA,CASSLQGASYEQYF
TRBJ2-1,TRBV30,NA,CAWRNPGTGYNEQFF
TRBJ2-7,TRBV10-3,NA,CATGGGYEQYF
TRBJ2-5,TRBV5-4,once,CASSPAGQGVETQYF
TRBJ1-5,TRBV15,NA,CATSRDYQLPQHF
TRBJ2-7,TRBV7-2,NA,CASSLARSGQGRTYEQYF
TRBJ1-5,TRBV19,NA,CASSGMGVSNQPQHF
TRBJ2-1,TRBV19,NA,CASSITGGTYNEQFF
TRBJ2-3,TRBV7-9,NA,CASSPGLAGSTDTQYF
TRBJ2-3,TRBV5-1,once,CASLRTLAGTDTQYF
TRBJ2-4,TRBV5-8,NA,CASSPGTPIAKNIQYF
TRBJ2-4,TRBV30,NA,CAWSPKRILAKNIQYF
TRBJ2-7,TRBV28,NA,CASSPDRTYEQYF
TRBJ1-1,TRBV18,once,CASSALGDTEAFF
TRBJ2-7,TRBV6-5,NA,CASSRDSHEQYF
TRBJ2-3,TRBV19,once,CASSKVAGGPPGTDTQYF
TRBJ2-7,TRBV30,NA,CAWSVGGVGEQYF
TRBJ2-7,TRBV6-5,NA,CASSYSKTGGYEQYF
TRBJ1-5,TRBV5-1,once,CASSRGPNQPQHF
TRBJ2-3,TRBV4-2,NA,CASSQEYRGFDTQYF
TRBJ2-5,TRBV5-4,NA,CASSLTSGYQETQYF
TRBJ1-2,TRBV9,NA,CASSESGAAKGGYTF
TRBJ2-3,TRBV10-1,NA,CASSESFQDPTDTQYF
TRBJ2-7,TRBV13,NA,CASSWATQGEQYF
TRBJ2-1,TRBV9,NA,CASSGTGLAGVNEQFF